The 28 T cell receptor beta chains below were found in one sample sequenced in a study of spatial heterogeneity in lung cancer. Described time point: sample taken at primary tumor resection. Whole RNA came from tumor, nontumor lung or frozen PBMC and was sequenced without being sorted. One entry per CDR3 protein, called by TCRdb with MiXCR from the 5' RACE reads. The table records more than 50,000 distinct CDR3 sequences, roughly 6.5% of them present only once. Sample: PBMCs, taken at surgery. The source of these receptors is a female donor with early-stage non-small cell lung cancer.

This clonotype has at least ten counts. The chain uses TRBV7-2 and TRBJ2-3; D gene unclear. The V gene lost 5 bases and the J gene lost 0 bases, with 9 bases spanning the gap. The CDR3 length is 14 residues. Germline V gives CDR1 SGHTA, CDR2 FQGNSA. CDR3 in DNA: TGTGCCAGCAGCACCATCAGGAGCACAGATACGCAGTATTTT. This gives the protein CASSTIRSTDTQYF.

This clonotype came up many times. The V call is TRBV5-5, the J call TRBJ2-7, with TRBD1 matching 8 bases. The germline V gene has CDR1 SGHKS and CDR2 YYEKEE (reference sequence). The CDR3 extends over 16 amino acids. J was trimmed by 4 bases and V by 2 bases; bases with no gene match: 11. The chain's CDR3 is CASSFNAPGQVYEQYF. The CDR3 region has the DNA TGTGCCAGCAGCTTTAATGCACCGGGACAGGTTTACGAGCAGTACTTC. Using reference TRBV5-5 and TRBJ2-7 for the parts outside the CDR3, the full variable domain is DAGVTQSPTHLIKTRGQQVTLRCSPISGHKSVSWYQQVLGQGPQFIFQYYEKEERGRGNFPDRFSARQFPNYSSELNVNALLLGDSALYLCASSFNAPGQVYEQYFGPGTRLTVT.

This clonotype was seen repeatedly, ten times or more. The chain combines TRBV6-5 with TRBJ2-7; D unresolved. The CDR3 covers 13 residues. Trimming took off 7 bases at V and 2 bases at J, with 12 bases between the two ends. Germline assignment: CDR1 MNHEY and CDR2 SVGAGI. CDR3: CASKGSGTYEQYF. The DNA for the CDR3 is TGTGCCAGCAAGGGTTCTGGGACCTACGAGCAGTACTTC.

This clonotype was picked up many times. The V and J genes are TRBV4-1 and TRBJ2-6; D call uncertain. The CDR3 totals 15 residues. The germline CDR1 and CDR2 sequences are MGHRA and YSYEKL. Trimming stripped 3 bases from V and 3 bases from J, with 9 bases between. CDR3 sequence: CASSHPLFGANVLTF. The CDR3 region has the DNA TGCGCCAGCAGCCACCCCCTCTTTGGGGCCAACGTCCTGACTTTC.

This clonotype has more than one count but fewer than ten. This sequence joins TRBV5-6 and TRBJ2-5; tentative D call: TRBD2 (5 bases). Trimming removed 2 bases from V and 3 bases from J, with 11 bases in between. The CDR3 spans 14 residues. In germline, CDR1 is SGHDT, CDR2 YYEEEE. CDR3 nucleotide sequence: TGTGCCAGCAGCTTCCTCACGGGGAAAGAGACCCAGTACTTC. Its translation: CASSFLTGKETQYF.

The chain employs TRBV19 and TRBJ1-5, with D hard to call. The V gene's germline CDR1 is LNHDA and CDR2 SQIVND (reference sequence). This CDR3 comprises 13 residues. Trimming removed 1 base at V and 4 bases at J, with 5 bases between. In DNA, the CDR3 is TGTGCCAGTAGTATAGTGGGGAATCAGCCCCAGCATTTT. Translated, it gives CASSIVGNQPQHF.

This clonotype was seen a few times. The V gene is TRBV7-9, the J gene TRBJ1-2; D perhaps matches TRBD1 (5 bases). CDR1 is SEHNR and CDR2 is FQNEAQ in the germline V gene (reference sequence). Trimming took 1 base from V and 5 from J, leaving 14 bases between them. CDR3 size: 15 residues. The CDR3 DNA follows: TGTGCCAGCAGCTTAGATGTTGGGGCGTCGTATGGCTACACCTTC. It yields the protein CASSLDVGASYGYTF.

This clonotype is deemed medium-sized. This chain links TRBV29-1 with TRBJ1-1; D is possibly TRBD1 (5 bases). The length of the CDR3 is 11 residues. Germline CDR1 reads SQVTM; CDR2 reads ANQGSEA. The V end was cut by 6 bases, the J end by 0 bases, with 5 bases between. The CDR3 spells CSVGVNTEAFF. CDR3 nucleotide sequence: TGCAGCGTAGGGGTGAACACTGAAGCTTTCTTT.

This clonotype was detected ten times or more. V and J are TRBV28 and TRBJ2-4; 13 bases are a match to TRBD2. V lost 3 bases to trimming and J lost 0 bases; unmatched junction nucleotides: 2. The CDR3 sequence is 17 residues long. Germline CDR1 MDHEN, CDR2 SYDVKM. This chain's CDR3 is CASSLTSGGLAKNIQYF. In nucleotides, the CDR3 is TGTGCCAGCAGTTTGACTAGCGGGGGGTTAGCCAAAAACATTCAGTACTTC. Based on the CDR3 plus reference TRBV28 and TRBJ2-4, the full variable domain is DVKVTQSSRYLVKRTGEKVFLECVQDMDHENMFWYRQDPGLGLRLIYFSYDVKMKEKGDIPEGYSVSREKKERFSLILESASTNQTSMYLCASSLTSGGLAKNIQYFGAGTRLSVL.

This clonotype occurred many times. The J gene is TRBJ1-5, the V gene TRBV7-8; unclear D gene. The V end was cut by 7 bases, the J end by 0 bases, with 10 bases between. Germline values: CDR1 SGHVS, CDR2 FQNEAQ. The CDR3 runs to 14 residues. The CDR3: CASNEGYSNQPQHF. The CDR3 nucleotides read TGTGCCAGCAACGAAGGTTATAGCAATCAGCCCCAGCATTTT.

There are many counts of this clonotype. The rearrangement uses TRBV3-1 and TRBJ2-7, with D perhaps matching TRBD1 (6 bases). The germline gives CDR1 LGHDT, CDR2 YNNKEL (reference sequence). This CDR3 is built from 15 residues. Trimming left V 0 bases short and J 4 bases short, with 13 bases between. The CDR3 region has the DNA TGTGCCAGCAGCCAAGATCCACAGGGTTGGTACGAGCAGTACTTC. It specifies CASSQDPQGWYEQYF.

This clonotype has only one observation. The chain uses TRBV20-1 and TRBJ1-6, with D hard to call. The germline V gene has CDR1 DFQATT and CDR2 SNEGSKA (reference sequence). The CDR3 is made up of 17 amino acids. The V end lost 3 bases, the J end lost 0 bases, and 15 bases lay between the germline ends. In DNA form, the CDR3 reads TGCAGTGCTAGTCGCCGACTCGTGAGCTCCTATAATTCACCCCTCCACTTT. As protein: CSASRRLVSSYNSPLHF.

In its sample, this clonotype was seen many times. This chain connects TRBV24-1 to TRBJ2-5; TRBD1 is a possible D gene (6 bases). Between the trimmed V and J ends, which lost 2 bases and 4 bases, there was a span of 13 bases. The germline V gene encodes CDR1 KGHDR and CDR2 SFDVKD. The length of the CDR3 is 15 residues. CDR3 in amino acids: CATSDYQGLGETQYF. The CDR3 coding sequence is TGTGCCACCAGTGATTACCAGGGGTTGGGAGAGACCCAGTACTTC.

In this sample, this clonotype turned up many times. CDR3 in amino acids: CASIDLRWRGYTF. In DNA, the CDR3 is TGTGCCAGCATCGATTTGCGGTGGCGGGGCTACACCTTC. The rearrangement uses TRBV28 and TRBJ1-2; D is unresolved. Germline loops: CDR1 MDHEN, CDR2 SYDVKM. This CDR3 is 13 amino acids long. Trimming left V 7 bases short and J 8 bases short, with 17 bases between.

This clonotype has at least ten counts. The chain links TRBV19 to TRBJ1-3; the D is unclear. CDR1 and CDR2 from the germline V gene are LNHDA and SQIVND (reference sequence). CDR3 length: 16 amino acids. Trimming removed 10 bases at V and 0 bases at J, with 19 bases between. Written as DNA, the CDR3 is TGTGCCACCCGGCCTCTAGGCCTTGGCTCTGGAAACACCATATATTTT. It is translated as CATRPLGLGSGNTIYF.

This clonotype showed up many times. This chain links TRBV7-8 with TRBJ1-4; D not certain. The CDR3 totals 11 residues. Trimming cost V 2 bases and J 12 bases, with 7 bases left between them. The germline V gene has CDR1 SGHVS and CDR2 FQNEAQ. CDR3 region: CASSLSWELFF. The CDR3 nucleotides are TGTGCCAGCAGCTTAAGCTGGGAACTGTTTTTT.

This chain joins TRBV5-1 and TRBJ2-1; unclear D gene. The CDR3 is made up of 16 amino acids. Trimming pared 0 bases from V and 0 bases from J, leaving 10 bases between. Germline assignment: CDR1 SGHRS and CDR2 YFSETQ. For the CDR3, the DNA is TGCGCCAGCAGCTTGGAAGCCCGGAGCTCCTACAATGAGCAGTTCTTC. It specifies CASSLEARSSYNEQFF.

This clonotype came up many times. The chain combines TRBV4-3 with TRBJ1-3, with D uncertain. V shed 0 bases and J shed 4 bases, with 22 bases lying between them. This CDR3 has 19 amino acids. The V gene's germline CDR1 is LGHNA and CDR2 YSLEER. CDR3: CASSQDLAAHLGLGNTIYF. As DNA, the CDR3 is TGCGCCAGCAGCCAAGATCTGGCGGCCCACCTTGGACTCGGAAACACCATATATTTT.

This clonotype was counted at least ten times. This sequence joins TRBV23-1 and TRBJ2-2, with TRBD1 matching over 10 bases. TRBV23-1 is known as an ORF, though its function is uncertain. The CDR3 runs to 17 residues. V shed 0 bases and J 3 bases; nucleotides not matched to a gene: 4. The CDR3 DNA reads TGCGCCAGCAGTCAATCGTCGGGACAGGGGTACACCGGGGAGCTGTTTTTT. This gives the protein CASSQSSGQGYTGELFF.

Many counts were recorded for this clonotype. J is TRBJ2-7 and V is TRBV2; TRBD1 or TRBD2 may be the D gene (5 bases each). V lost 6 bases and J 7 bases, leaving 22 bases between the germline ends. The CDR3 is 15 amino acids. Looked up from germline, CDR1 is SNHLY and CDR2 is FYNNEI. CDR3 nucleotides: TGTGCCAGCAGGCCCGTTCGGGACGGACGTACAGAGCAGTACTTC. Its translation is CASRPVRDGRTEQYF. Full variable domain (missing parts from reference TRBV2 and TRBJ2-7): EPEVTQTPSHQVTQMGQEVILRCVPISNHLYFYWYRQILGQKVEFLVSFYNNEISEKSEIFDDQFSVERPDGSNFTLKIRSTKLEDSAMYFCASRPVRDGRTEQYFGPGTRLTVT.

This clonotype was seen a handful of times. The chain combines TRBV6-2 or TRBV6-3 with TRBJ2-1; TRBD2 agrees at 9 bases. Trimming at V came to 0 bases and at J to 7 bases, leaving 7 bases not matched to a gene. The CDR3 contains 16 residues. Germline V gene sequence: CDR1 MNHEY, CDR2 SVGEGT. CDR3 nucleotides: TGTGCCAGCAGTTACTCCACTGGCGGGAGGGGGAATGAGCAGTTCTTC. Translating it yields CASSYSTGGRGNEQFF.

This clonotype has ten or more counts. This chain uses TRBV28 with TRBJ2-7; D is unresolved. V was trimmed by 7 bases and J by 0 bases, leaving 16 bases between them. The CDR3 length is 15 residues. Germline CDR1 MDHEN, CDR2 SYDVKM. The CDR3 loop reads CASNLGTASSYEQYF. The CDR3 nucleotides read TGTGCCAGCAACCTCGGCACGGCTAGCTCCTACGAGCAGTACTTC.

Only a few counts were recorded for this clonotype. The V call is TRBV4-1, the J call TRBJ2-1; 8 nucleotides match TRBD2. Germline CDR1 is MGHRA and CDR2 is YSYEKL. Losses at the gene ends were 2 bases for V and 6 bases for J; bases not matched to a gene: 9. CDR3 size: 16 residues. The chain's CDR3 is CASSQMGTRPFNEQFF. In nucleotides, the CDR3 is TGCGCCAGCAGCCAAATGGGGACTAGACCATTCAATGAGCAGTTCTTC.

This clonotype was counted at least ten times. The CDR3 nucleotides read TGTGCCAGTAGTCAACCCCTTAATGAGCAGTTCTTC. Residues: CASSQPLNEQFF. J is TRBJ2-1 and V is TRBV19; unclear D gene. Trimming left V 5 bases short and J 7 bases short, with 9 bases between. The CDR3 sequence is 12 residues long. Looked up from germline, CDR1 is LNHDA and CDR2 is SQIVND (reference sequence).

This clonotype was detected ten times or more. V usage is TRBV7-2 and J usage is TRBJ2-2, with D uncertain. With 6 bases removed from V and 7 bases from J, the gap between germline ends came to 15 bases. This CDR3 has 14 amino acids. CDR1 is SGHTA, CDR2 FQGNSA, per germline. Here the CDR3 DNA reads TGTGCCAGCAGTCGACCTACACTGGGCGGGGAGCTGTTTTTT. Translating gives CASSRPTLGGELFF.

This clonotype was detected only a few times. This chain links TRBV20-1 with TRBJ1-5, with TRBD1 identical over 10 bases. With V trimmed by 3 bases and J by 9 bases, 2 bases remained unmatched. This CDR3 spans 12 amino acids. Germline V lookup: CDR1 DFQATT, CDR2 SNEGSKA (reference sequence). Here the CDR3 reads CSARRTGGPQHF. The CDR3 nucleotides read TGCAGTGCTAGGCGGACAGGGGGGCCCCAGCATTTT.

At least ten counts were recorded for this clonotype. This chain connects TRBV7-9 to TRBJ2-5; D is unresolved. V shed 2 bases and J shed 4 bases, with 8 bases lying between them. Germline V gene sequence: CDR1 SEHNR, CDR2 FQNEAQ (reference sequence). The CDR3 has 13 residues. The CDR3 reads CASSLRPRETQYF. DNA for the CDR3: TGTGCCAGCAGCTTAAGGCCCAGAGAGACCCAGTACTTC.

This clonotype was seen ten or more times. This chain connects TRBV7-2 to TRBJ1-2; D remains ambiguous. CDR3 length equals 13 residues. Trimming shortened V by 2 bases and J by 6 bases, and 10 bases separated the two germline ends. The germline CDR1 and CDR2 sequences are SGHTA and FQGNSA. In nucleotides, the CDR3 is TGTGCCAGCAGCTTAAGGTCTGGGCATGGCTACACCTTC. As protein: CASSLRSGHGYTF. Using reference TRBV7-2 and TRBJ1-2 for the parts outside the CDR3, the full variable domain is GAGVSQSPSNKVTEKGKDVELRCDPISGHTALYWYRQSLGQGLEFLIYFQGNSAPDKSGLPSDRFSAERTGGSVSTLTIQRTQQEDSAVYLCASSLRSGHGYTFGSGTRLTVV.